A single sample is the source of the 20 T cell receptor beta chains below, sequenced in a study of CD8+CD57+ T cells in acquired aplastic anemia. According to the study, genomic DNA was the template for TCR beta VDJ and CDR3 profiling. A single record per CDR3 protein comes from TCRdb applying MiXCR to the reads. The sample contains hundreds of thousands of distinct CDR3 sequences, 65% to 80% of which appear only once. The sequenced material came from sorted CD4+, CD8+, or CD8+CD57+ T cells (not recorded which) from PBMCs. All receptors derive from a human donor in good health, serving as a control.

This clonotype appeared once. The chain uses TRBV7-2 and TRBJ1-3; D may be TRBD1 (6 bases). The CDR3 is made up of 15 amino acids. The germline V gene encodes CDR1 SGHTA and CDR2 FQGNSA. V lost 5 bases and J 1 base, leaving 12 bases between the germline ends. The CDR3 here is CASSDAGVSGNTIYF. DNA for the CDR3: TGTGCCAGCAGCGACGCAGGGGTTTCTGGAAACACCATATATTTT.

This chain joins TRBV5-4 and TRBJ2-7; D is possibly TRBD1 (6 bases). There are 16 residues in the CDR3. Germline values: CDR1 SGHNT, CDR2 YYREEE (reference sequence). V was pared by 4 bases and J by 2 bases, with 19 bases between. The CDR3 region has the DNA TGTGCCAGCAGCGTTTTCAGACGACAGGACACCTACGAGCAGTACTTC. Encoded protein: CASSVFRRQDTYEQYF.

In its sample, this clonotype was seen many times. The rearrangement joins TRBV12-3 or TRBV12-4 to TRBJ1-5; D unresolved. V lost 5 bases, J lost 0 bases, and 5 bases lay in between. The CDR3 loop spans 13 amino acids. The CDR3 loop reads CASSTASNQPQHF. CDR3 nucleotide sequence: TGTGCCAGCAGTACCGCTAGCAATCAGCCCCAGCATTTT.

This clonotype was picked up many times. This sequence joins TRBV25-1 and TRBJ1-2; 9 nucleotides match TRBD1. This CDR3 spans 13 amino acids. The V segment lost 4 bases and the J segment 4 bases; nucleotides outside the gene matches: 1. Germline lookup yields CDR1 MGHDK and CDR2 SYGVNS. CDR3 sequence reads: CASSGTGVYGYTF. The CDR3 DNA follows: TGTGCCAGCAGTGGGACAGGGGTCTATGGCTACACCTTC.

CDR3: CASSLSGNYEQYF. The CDR3, as DNA: TGCGCCAGCAGCTTGTCGGGAAACTACGAGCAGTACTTC. The chain carries TRBV5-1 and TRBJ2-7, with D possibly TRBD2 on 5 matching bases. V was pared by 1 base and J by 3 bases, with 8 bases between. The CDR3 extends over 13 amino acids. Germline V gene data show CDR1 as SGHRS and CDR2 as YFSETQ. The variable domain in full, completed from reference TRBV5-1 and TRBJ2-7, reads KAGVTQTPRYLIKTRGQQVTLSCSPISGHRSVSWYQQTPGQGLQFLFEYFSETQRNKGNFPGRFSGRQFSNSRSEMNVSTLELGDSALYLCASSLSGNYEQYFGPGTRLTVT.

This clonotype turned up a few times. The chain combines TRBV12-3 or TRBV12-4 with TRBJ2-7, with a possible D match to TRBD2 (5 bases). V was pared by 3 bases and J by 4 bases, with 10 bases between. CDR3 length: 13 amino acids. CDR3 in amino acids: CASSLGEGYEQYF. The CDR3 bases are TGTGCCAGCAGTTTGGGTGAGGGTTACGAGCAGTACTTC.

The genes are TRBV7-2 and TRBJ2-6; the match to TRBD2 covers 10 bases. Trimming cost V 5 bases and J 3 bases; bases outside gene matches: 4. The CDR3 spans 16 residues. Germline values: CDR1 SGHTA, CDR2 FQGNSA. CDR3 in DNA: TGTGCCAGCAGCGTTAGCGGGGGGCATGGGGCCAACGTCCTGACTTTC. This translates into CASSVSGGHGANVLTF.

Of note for this clonotype: A much bigger clone sits one base away, suggesting this may be a read error. The chain recombines TRBV5-1 with TRBJ1-4; a possible D gene is TRBD1 (6 bases). The germline V and J ends were trimmed by 7 bases and 4 bases, with 17 bases remaining between them. Germline V lookup: CDR1 SGHRS, CDR2 YFSETQ. The CDR3 has 15 residues. The CDR3 region is CASGLGGTINEKLFF. DNA for the CDR3: TGCGCCAGCGGCCTTGGGGGCACAATTAATGAAAAACTGTTTTTT.

The rearrangement joins TRBV20-1 to TRBJ2-7; D may match TRBD1 or TRBD2 (5 bases each). CDR1 is DFQATT and CDR2 is SNEGSKA in the germline V gene (reference sequence). The CDR3 extends over 14 amino acids. V was pared by 5 bases and J by 2 bases, with 16 bases between. CDR3 sequence reads: CSAAKPGPTYEQYF. For the CDR3, the DNA is TGCAGTGCTGCGAAACCGGGACCCACCTACGAGCAGTACTTC.

Many counts were recorded for this clonotype. The genes are TRBV4-2 and TRBJ2-1, with 7 bases aligning to TRBD2. Germline CDR1 reads LGHNA; CDR2 reads YNFKEQ. This CDR3 spans 16 amino acids. V lost 0 bases and J lost 9; bases outside the gene matches: 11. DNA of the CDR3: TGTGCCAGCAGCCAAGATCCCAGCGGGGTGAGGGGTGAGCAGTTCTTC. This codes for CASSQDPSGVRGEQFF.

This clonotype was observed at least ten times. The CDR3 DNA reads as TGTGCCAGCAGCTTAGACACCTACATTCACAATGAGCAGTTCTTC. Amino acids: CASSLDTYIHNEQFF. V gene TRBV7-9 combines with J gene TRBJ2-1; the D is unclear. There are 15 residues in the CDR3. Germline V gives CDR1 SEHNR, CDR2 FQNEAQ (reference sequence). Trimming shortened V by 1 base and J by 5 bases, and 12 bases separated the two germline ends. Together with reference TRBV7-9 and TRBJ2-1, the CDR3 gives the full variable domain: DTGVSQNPRHKITKRGQNVTFRCDPISEHNRLYWYRQTLGQGPEFLTYFQNEAQLEKSRLLSDRFSAERPKGSFSTLEIQRTEQGDSAMYLCASSLDTYIHNEQFFGPGTRLTVL.

This clonotype occurred once. Germline and junction disagree at one end, which may indicate a read error. The rearrangement links TRBV7-8 to TRBJ1-2; D gene ambiguous. CDR1 is SGHVS, CDR2 FQNEAQ, per germline. The CDR3 length is 14 residues. The CDR3 nucleotides are TGTGCCAGCAGCTTCGGTCACGCCGGCTACACCTACGGTTTC. It specifies CASSFGHAGYTYGF.

CDR3 loop: CASIGLGGYGYTF. The CDR3 DNA follows: TGTGCCAGCATCGGGTTAGGTGGATATGGCTACACCTTC. The chain combines TRBV2 with TRBJ1-2; no reliable D call. The V gene lost 7 bases and the J gene lost 5 bases, with 14 bases spanning the gap. Germline V gene lookup returns CDR1 SNHLY and CDR2 FYNNEI. This CDR3 region has 13 residues.

This clonotype came up many times. The J gene is TRBJ2-7, the V gene TRBV19; the D is unclear. V lost 0 bases and J 5 bases, leaving 11 bases between the germline ends. CDR1 and CDR2 (germline): LNHDA, SQIVND (reference sequence). This CDR3 spans 14 amino acids. CDR3 protein: CASSIDRRSDEQYF. CDR3 nucleotide sequence: TGTGCCAGTAGTATAGATCGTAGAAGTGACGAGCAGTACTTC.

As regards this clonotype: Because the CDR3 is missing its conserved closing phenylalanine or tryptophan, this is likely a read error. Because the CDR3's place on the DNA is in doubt, the DNA is left out and the CDR3 is given as listed by TCRdb. The rearrangement links TRBV7-2 to TRBJ2-1; the D call of TRBD1 is as the table states it, not checked on the DNA. With termini counted, the CDR3 has 13 amino acids. Germline V gene sequence: CDR1 SGHTA, CDR2 FQGNSA. This chain's CDR3 is CASSQGADTQYFG.

This clonotype has just one count. A read error may produce the germline difference seen at one junction end. This chain uses TRBV9 with TRBJ1-6; a possible D gene is TRBD1 (5 bases). Germline values: CDR1 SGDLS, CDR2 YYNGEE. This CDR3 has 15 amino acids. The CDR3 protein is CATSRWMGGNSPLHF. The CDR3 bases are TGTGCCACCAGCAGATGGATGGGGGGGAATTCGCCCCTCCACTTT.

This clonotype has ten or more counts. The chain uses TRBV7-9 and TRBJ2-7, with D possibly being TRBD1 or TRBD2 (5 bases each). Per germline, CDR1 SEHNR and CDR2 FQNEAQ (reference sequence). Trimming removed 8 bases at V and 2 bases at J, with 10 bases between. The CDR3 length is 12 residues. CDR3 protein: CASGTQTYEQYF. CDR3 nucleotides: TGTGCCAGCGGGACGCAGACCTACGAGCAGTACTTC. Combining the CDR3 with reference TRBV7-9 and TRBJ2-7 gives the whole variable domain DTGVSQNPRHKITKRGQNVTFRCDPISEHNRLYWYRQTLGQGPEFLTYFQNEAQLEKSRLLSDRFSAERPKGSFSTLEIQRTEQGDSAMYLCASGTQTYEQYFGPGTRLTVT.

Many counts were recorded for this clonotype. V gene TRBV7-6 combines with J gene TRBJ1-5; a possible D gene is TRBD1 (5 bases). Trimming removed 5 bases from V and 4 bases from J, with 15 bases in between. Germline CDR1 SGHVS, CDR2 FNYEAQ. This CDR3 has 15 amino acids. DNA for the CDR3: TGTGCCAGCAGCCAAGGGCGAGGGGAGAATCAGCCCCAGCATTTT. Its translation is CASSQGRGENQPQHF. The entire variable domain, with the rest obtained from reference TRBV7-6 and TRBJ1-5, is as follows: GAGVSQSPRYKVTKRGQDVALRCDPISGHVSLYWYRQALGQGPEFLTYFNYEAQQDKSGLPNDRFSAERPEGSISTLTIQRTEQRDSAMYRCASSQGRGENQPQHFGDGTRLSIL.

This clonotype was recorded many times. The V and J genes are TRBV6-1 and TRBJ1-1; 11 nucleotides align to TRBD1. The CDR3 totals 15 residues. CDR1 is MNHNS and CDR2 is SASEGT in the germline V gene. The J segment lost 5 bases and the V segment lost 6 bases, leaving 8 bases of the junction unmatched. The CDR3 loop is CASRHGQGARTEAFF. The CDR3, as DNA: TGTGCCAGCAGACACGGACAGGGGGCGCGGACTGAAGCTTTCTTT.

The V call is TRBV7-9, the J call TRBJ2-5; 7 positions agree with TRBD2. Germline values: CDR1 SEHNR, CDR2 FQNEAQ (reference sequence). V lost 0 bases and J lost 7; bases outside the gene matches: 14. The CDR3 covers 17 residues. The CDR3: CASSLAGGLGSCATQYF. Written as DNA, the CDR3 is TGTGCCAGCAGCTTAGCGGGGGGGTTGGGTAGCTGTGCGACCCAGTACTTC.